Each of the 25 T cell receptor beta chains below was sequenced from the same sample in a study of OX40 agonist ivuxolimab in advanced cancers. The table came from immunoSEQ multiplex PCR; TCRdb's copy has only in-frame clones and leaves some out. Of tens of thousands of clones listed, 81% are singletons. Sample: CD4+ or CD8+ T cells sorted from blood, taken in a trial of the OX40 agonist ivuxolimab. These receptors all come from an adult with an advanced solid tumor such as melanoma, head and neck, liver or kidney cancer.

The CDR3 sequence is CASSPGGGAAGPQHF. In nucleotides, the CDR3 is TGCGCCAGCAGCCCCGGAGGGGGGGCCGCCGGGCCCCAGCATTTT. The J gene is TRBJ1-5, the V gene TRBV5-1, with D possibly TRBD1 on 6 matching bases. Germline V gene lookup returns CDR1 SGHRS and CDR2 YFSETQ. V gave up 4 bases and J gave up 9 bases, with 20 bases separating them. The CDR3 is 15 amino acids.

This chain links TRBV4-1 with TRBJ1-4; no clear D. The CDR3 covers 14 residues. Germline V lookup: CDR1 MGHRA, CDR2 YSYEKL. V was trimmed by 4 bases and J by 8 bases, leaving 14 bases between them. CDR3 coding DNA: TGCGCCAGCAGCCCCGCCGGGATGTGGGAAAAACTGTTTTTT. Translation gives CASSPAGMWEKLFF.

The rearrangement uses TRBV5-6 and TRBJ2-3; no clear D. Trimming took off 4 bases at V and 4 bases at J, with 13 bases between the two ends. CDR1 SGHDT and CDR2 YYEEEE come from the germline V gene. This CDR3 comprises 14 residues. CDR3 sequence reads: CASSRAYTSDTQYF. CDR3 bases: TGTGCCAGCAGCCGGGCCTATACTTCAGATACGCAGTATTTT.

The V and J genes are TRBV27 and TRBJ2-7; 7 bases fit TRBD1. The CDR3 runs 12 residues. V trimming: 8 bases; J trimming: 0 bases; junction bases outside the gene matches: 1. Germline values: CDR1 MNHEY, CDR2 SMNVEV (reference sequence). Written as DNA, the CDR3 is TGTGCCAGCGGGACAGTCTCCTACGAGCAGTACTTC. It codes for CASGTVSYEQYF.

The CDR3 DNA reads as TGTGCCAGCAGCCCCGGGACTAGCGGGAGGGCCTACGAGCAGTACTTC. Its protein is CASSPGTSGRAYEQYF. This chain joins TRBV28 and TRBJ2-7; 16 bases are a match to TRBD2. J lost 2 bases, V lost 6 bases, and 4 bases had no gene match. The CDR3 runs to 16 residues. Germline loops: CDR1 MDHEN, CDR2 SYDVKM.

This rearrangement joins TRBV7-9 to TRBJ2-2; D gene ambiguous. Trimming removed 4 bases from V and 2 bases from J, with 11 bases in between. This CDR3 is 15 amino acids long. Germline V gene sequence: CDR1 SEHNR, CDR2 FQNEAQ (reference sequence). The CDR3, as DNA: TGTGCCAGCAGCTCCGTGCAGAGAAACACCGGGGAGCTGTTTTTT. Amino acid sequence: CASSSVQRNTGELFF. Drawing the rest from reference TRBV7-9 and TRBJ2-2, the complete variable domain is DTGVSQNPRHKITKRGQNVTFRCDPISEHNRLYWYRQTLGQGPEFLTYFQNEAQLEKSRLLSDRFSAERPKGSFSTLEIQRTEQGDSAMYLCASSSVQRNTGELFFGEGSRLTVL.

This rearrangement joins TRBV13 to TRBJ2-1; 7 bases agree with TRBD1. V lost 4 bases, J lost 7 bases, and 13 bases stayed unmatched. Germline V CDR1 and CDR2: PRHDT, FYEKMQ (reference sequence). The CDR3 totals 16 residues. The CDR3 here is CASSSPGTATRNEQFF. The DNA of the CDR3 is TGTGCCAGCAGCTCCCCAGGGACAGCTACTAGGAATGAGCAGTTCTTC.

Comments on this clone: An end of the junction does not agree with germline; a read error may underlie this. The V and J genes are TRBV29-1 and TRBJ2-2, with 8 bases aligning to TRBD1. This CDR3 has 13 residues. Germline V CDR1 and CDR2: SQVTM, ANQGSEA. The CDR3 reads CSFDRGNTGELFF. CDR3 DNA: TGCAGCTTTGACAGGGGGAACACCGGGGAGCTGTTTTTT.

The genes are TRBV7-9 and TRBJ2-2; tentatively, D is TRBD1 (6 bases). Trimming shortened V by 5 bases and J by 7 bases, and 14 bases separated the two germline ends. This CDR3 spans 14 amino acids. CDR1 SEHNR and CDR2 FQNEAQ come from the germline V gene (reference sequence). The CDR3 sequence: CASSAPRGYGELFF. DNA for the CDR3: TGTGCCAGCAGCGCACCCAGGGGTTACGGGGAGCTGTTTTTT.

The chain couples TRBV28 to TRBJ2-7, with 9 positions matching TRBD2. Germline assignment: CDR1 MDHEN and CDR2 SYDVKM. Trimming removed 5 bases from V and 8 bases from J; junction bases left unmatched: 19. The CDR3 covers 17 residues. CDR3: CASSRGLATPPDVKQYF. DNA for the CDR3: TGTGCCAGCAGTCGTGGACTAGCGACTCCCCCGGACGTGAAGCAGTACTTC. The entire variable domain, with the rest obtained from reference TRBV28 and TRBJ2-7, is as follows: DVKVTQSSRYLVKRTGEKVFLECVQDMDHENMFWYRQDPGLGLRLIYFSYDVKMKEKGDIPEGYSVSREKKERFSLILESASTNQTSMYLCASSRGLATPPDVKQYFGPGTRLTVT.

J is TRBJ2-7 and V is TRBV6-1; D perhaps matches TRBD2 (6 bases). Trimming stripped 2 bases from V and 3 bases from J, with 11 bases between. The CDR3 is 14 residues long. Per germline, CDR1 MNHNS and CDR2 SASEGT. In DNA, the CDR3 is TGTGCCAGCAGTGAAACGATGGGGGGCTACGAGCAGTACTTC. Its translation is CASSETMGGYEQYF.

This clone occurred a few times. The rearrangement links TRBV2 to TRBJ2-5, with unresolved D. Germline CDR1 is SNHLY and CDR2 is FYNNEI. Trimming removed 6 bases at V and 5 bases at J, with 10 bases between. The CDR3 sequence is 12 residues long. CDR3 sequence: CASRTTGETQYF. The CDR3 DNA follows: TGTGCCAGCAGAACCACTGGGGAGACCCAGTACTTC. The entire variable domain, with the rest obtained from reference TRBV2 and TRBJ2-5, is as follows: EPEVTQTPSHQVTQMGQEVILRCVPISNHLYFYWYRQILGQKVEFLVSFYNNEISEKSEIFDDQFSVERPDGSNFTLKIRSTKLEDSAMYFCASRTTGETQYFGPGTRLLVL.

This clone ranks as medium-sized. This chain joins TRBV6-4 and TRBJ2-1, with D maybe TRBD1 (6 bases). CDR1 is MRHNA, CDR2 SNTAGT, per germline. The CDR3 covers 13 residues. With 3 bases removed from V and 4 bases from J, the gap between germline ends came to 7 bases. The CDR3: CASSERGYNEQFF. The CDR3 DNA reads TGTGCCAGCAGTGAAAGGGGGTACAATGAGCAGTTCTTC.

By sample share, this clone is medium-sized (0.01 to 0.1%). Additional DNA sequences in this sample encode the identical CDR3. The genes are TRBV27 and TRBJ1-5, with no clear D. The length of the CDR3 is 14 residues. Per germline, CDR1 MNHEY and CDR2 SMNVEV (reference sequence). Trimming cost V 3 bases and J 3 bases, with 9 bases left between them. CDR3 region: CASSFGRNNQPQHF. The CDR3 DNA is TGTGCCAGCAGTTTCGGACGGAACAATCAGCCCCAGCATTTT.

The J gene is TRBJ2-7, the V gene TRBV5-4; D not resolved. Germline values: CDR1 SGHNT, CDR2 YYREEE (reference sequence). V dropped 0 bases and J dropped 7 bases, with 5 bases sitting between them. The CDR3 length is 11 residues. In DNA, the CDR3 is TGTGCCAGCAGCTTGGGCGGTGAGCAGTACTTC. As protein: CASSLGGEQYF.

The chain links TRBV27 to TRBJ2-7; perhaps TRBD2 as D (6 bases). The CDR3 is 12 amino acids. V lost 7 bases to trimming and J lost 3 bases, with 10 bases between them. Germline loops: CDR1 MNHEY, CDR2 SMNVEV (reference sequence). The CDR3 DNA reads TGTGCCAGCAATGGAGGGGACTACGAGCAGTACTTC. It encodes CASNGGDYEQYF.

The genes are TRBV4-2 and TRBJ1-1; D might be TRBD1 (5 bases). Germline loops: CDR1 LGHNA, CDR2 YNFKEQ. This CDR3 region has 16 residues. V shed 0 bases and J shed 1 base, with 12 bases lying between them. CDR3 amino acids: CASSQEQGAGNTEAFF. The CDR3 DNA reads TGTGCCAGCAGCCAAGAACAAGGGGCAGGGAACACTGAAGCTTTCTTT.

This clone was counted once. V usage is TRBV27 and J usage is TRBJ2-1; possibly TRBD2 for D (5 bases). V was shortened by 0 bases and J by 7 bases, with 7 bases between the two germline ends. In germline, CDR1 is MNHEY, CDR2 SMNVEV (reference sequence). This CDR3 has 13 residues. DNA of the CDR3: TGTGCCAGCAGTTTATCGAGGGCGAATGAGCAGTTCTTC. Its translation is CASSLSRANEQFF.

This clone has a single count. This chain links TRBV6-1 with TRBJ1-1; D is uncertain. V lost 6 bases and J lost 1, with 6 bases in between. Germline V CDR1 and CDR2: MNHNS, SASEGT. The CDR3 length is 12 residues. DNA of the CDR3: TGTGCCAGCAGGTATGGGAACACTGAAGCTTTCTTT. Its protein product is CASRYGNTEAFF.

The rearrangement joins TRBV27 to TRBJ2-1; the match to TRBD2 covers 9 bases. V shed 4 bases, J shed 7 bases, and the junction held 8 bases outside the gene matches. There are 15 residues in the CDR3. Germline V gene sequence: CDR1 MNHEY, CDR2 SMNVEV (reference sequence). In DNA, the CDR3 is TGTGCCAGCAGTTCTGGAGCGGGAGGTATTAATGAGCAGTTCTTC. This translates into CASSSGAGGINEQFF.

This clone was counted between two and nine times. The V gene is TRBV27, the J gene TRBJ2-2; D unclear. Germline V gives CDR1 MNHEY, CDR2 SMNVEV (reference sequence). CDR3 length equals 16 residues. V was pared by 5 bases and J by 0 bases, with 13 bases between. The CDR3 region is CASSAPSFSNTGELFF. The CDR3 bases are TGTGCCAGCAGTGCACCTAGTTTCTCGAACACCGGGGAGCTGTTTTTT.

The V call is TRBV11-3, the J call TRBJ1-1; 8 nucleotides agree with TRBD1. Per germline, CDR1 SGHNT and CDR2 YENEEA. V lost 4 bases to trimming and J lost 6 bases; unmatched junction nucleotides: 4. The CDR3 loop spans 13 amino acids. DNA of the CDR3: TGTGCCAGCAGCTCCAGGGGGCTTGCTGAAGCTTTCTTT. Its protein is CASSSRGLAEAFF.

The J gene is TRBJ2-1, the V gene TRBV5-4; 10 bases fit TRBD1. The CDR3 contains 15 residues. Germline trimming cut 3 bases from V and 8 bases from J; bases unmatched to any gene: 8. Germline lookup yields CDR1 SGHNT and CDR2 YYREEE (reference sequence). The CDR3 region is CASSYDRGRLDEQFF. The CDR3 DNA sequence: TGTGCCAGCAGCTACGACAGGGGGCGCTTGGATGAGCAGTTCTTC. Full variable domain (outside the CDR3, taken from reference TRBV5-4 and TRBJ2-1): ETGVTQSPTHLIKTRGQQVTLRCSSQSGHNTVSWYQQALGQGPQFIFQYYREEENGRGNFPPRFSGLQFPNYSSELNVNALELDDSALYLCASSYDRGRLDEQFFGPGTRLTVL.

The chain links TRBV6-5 to TRBJ2-7; 8 positions agree with TRBD1. CDR1 is MNHEY and CDR2 is SVGAGI in the germline V gene. The CDR3 totals 15 residues. The V and J ends lost 2 bases and 1 base, in that order; junction bases with no gene match: 4. In DNA, the CDR3 is TGTGCCAGCAGTTACGCCCAGGGGGCTTCCTACGAGCAGTACTTC. Its translation: CASSYAQGASYEQYF.

This clone was seen only a few times. The V call is TRBV6-1, the J call TRBJ2-1, with D unclear. The CDR3 has 11 residues. Germline CDR1 reads MNHNS; CDR2 reads SASEGT. Trimming left V 8 bases short and J 7 bases short, with 9 bases between. As DNA, the CDR3 is TGTGCCAGCCATTCCCTTAATGAGCAGTTCTTC. It codes for CASHSLNEQFF.